These T cell receptor beta chains were read from a single sample in a study of T cells in Graves' hyperthyroidism and ophthalmopathy. TCRdb re-analysed the multiplex PCR reads in MiXCR, keeping a single row per CDR3 protein. The sample consists of 300,000 to 400,000 distinct CDR3 sequences, approximately 14% of them appearing once. The source material was blood. These receptors were taken from a woman aged 30 to 39 with Graves' ophthalmopathy. Both conserved end residues are part of each CDR3. Fields, in order: V gene, J gene, D gene, clone size, CDR3 DNA, CDR3 protein. A D gene is named only where the DNA matches it firmly. Only part of the rows carry a size: once, few, many, or a class if the clone is expanded.

V gene: TRBV3-1; J gene: TRBJ2-7; D gene: TRBD1; clone size: many; CDR3 DNA: TGTGCCAGCAGCCAAGCACAGGGGATCTACGAGCAGTACTTC; CDR3 protein: CASSQAQGIYEQYF
V gene: TRBV7-3; J gene: TRBJ2-5; D gene: TRBD2; clone size: many; CDR3 DNA: TGTGCCAGCAGCTCATCGACTAGCGGGGGGGTGGAGACCCAGTACTTC; CDR3 protein: CASSSSTSGGVETQYF
V gene: TRBV7-6; J gene: TRBJ1-4; D gene: NA; clone size: NA; CDR3 DNA: TGTGCCAGCAGCCTGCGACAGGAGAATGAAAAACTGTTTTTT; CDR3 protein: CASSLRQENEKLFF
V gene: TRBV6-1; J gene: TRBJ2-7; D gene: NA; clone size: few; CDR3 DNA: TGTGCCAGCAACCCAGGTATAAACGAGCAGTACTTC; CDR3 protein: CASNPGINEQYF
V gene: TRBV18; J gene: TRBJ1-2; D gene: NA; clone size: many; CDR3 DNA: TGTGCCAGCTCAACGGGGGGGATCGACTATGGCTACACCTTC; CDR3 protein: CASSTGGIDYGYTF
V gene: TRBV19; J gene: TRBJ1-1; D gene: NA; clone size: many; CDR3 DNA: TGTGCCAGTACCACACTTCGCGCGGCAGCAGGGGCTGAAGCTTTCTTT; CDR3 protein: CASTTLRAAAGAEAFF
V gene: TRBV19; J gene: TRBJ2-3; D gene: NA; clone size: NA; CDR3 DNA: TGTGCCAGTAGTCGGCCGGGATCAACCCCAGATACGCAGTATTTT; CDR3 protein: CASSRPGSTPDTQYF
V gene: TRBV20-1; J gene: TRBJ2-6; D gene: TRBD1; clone size: many; CDR3 DNA: TGCAGTGCTAGATCACGGCAGGGGGCCTCTGGGGCCAACGTCCTGACTTTC; CDR3 protein: CSARSRQGASGANVLTF
V gene: TRBV2; J gene: TRBJ2-5; D gene: TRBD2; clone size: NA; CDR3 DNA: TGTGCCAGCAGTGAAGCGCCGGGGACTAGCGGGACCCAGTACTTC; CDR3 protein: CASSEAPGTSGTQYF
V gene: TRBV5-4; J gene: TRBJ1-1; D gene: TRBD1; clone size: few; CDR3 DNA: TGTGCCAGCAGCAATGGACAGGGGTTGAACACTGAAGCTTTCTTT; CDR3 protein: CASSNGQGLNTEAFF
V gene: TRBV6-2/TRBV6-3; J gene: TRBJ1-1; D gene: NA; clone size: NA; CDR3 DNA: TGTGCCAGCGTACTATGGGACACTGAAGCTTTCTTT; CDR3 protein: CASVLWDTEAFF